This T cell receptor (beta chain) was identified during a study of T cells in Graves' hyperthyroidism and ophthalmopathy. Researchers took RNA transcripts and amplified the TCR beta CDR3 regions from them. The HTBI primer set served for first-round RT-PCR of the TCR CDR3. TCRdb used MiXCR to reprocess the multiplex PCR reads, holding one entry per CDR3 protein. Of a few hundred thousand distinct CDR3 sequences in the sample, approximately 25% are singletons; the top ten hold roughly 80%. Stable hyperthyroidism: no ophthalmopathy progression over 18 months of follow-up. Germline lookup yields CDR1 SGHTA and CDR2 FQGTGA. The CDR3 is 16 residues long. V lost 3 bases to trimming and J lost 9 bases; unmatched junction nucleotides: 8. This clonotype has a count of ten or more.

This receptor was taken from a middle-aged man with Graves' hyperthyroidism. The V call is TRBV7-3, the J call TRBJ2-1; 13 bases fit TRBD2. Sequenced: blood. The DNA of the CDR3 is TGTGCCAGCAGCTTTCTCGGACTAGCGGGAGTTAGTGAGCAGTTCTTC. It specifies CASSFLGLAGVSEQFF.